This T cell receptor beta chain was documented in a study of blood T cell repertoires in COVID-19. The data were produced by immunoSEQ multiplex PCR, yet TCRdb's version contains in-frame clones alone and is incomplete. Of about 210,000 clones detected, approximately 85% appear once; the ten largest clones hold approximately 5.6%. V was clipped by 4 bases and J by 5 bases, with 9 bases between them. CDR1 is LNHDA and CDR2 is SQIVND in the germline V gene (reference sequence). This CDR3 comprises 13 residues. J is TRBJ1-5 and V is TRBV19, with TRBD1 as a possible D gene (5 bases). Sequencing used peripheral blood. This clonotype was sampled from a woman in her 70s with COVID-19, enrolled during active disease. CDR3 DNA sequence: TGTGCCAGTAGTACAGGGCCGGATCAGCCCCAGCATTTT. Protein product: CASSTGPDQPQHF.